This passage covers 18 T cell receptor beta chains from one sample sequenced in a study of OX40 agonist ivuxolimab in advanced cancers. Generated by immunoSEQ multiplex PCR, the TCRdb table keeps only in-frame clones and is missing some. The data contain 55,000 to 65,000 clones, about 89% of them seen just once; the ten biggest clones take up about 14%. Material: CD4+ or CD8+ T cells sorted from blood, obtained in a trial of the OX40 agonist ivuxolimab. The receptors were sampled from an adult with an advanced solid tumor such as melanoma, head and neck, liver or kidney cancer.

This clone appeared once. The rearrangement links TRBV11-2 to TRBJ1-5; TRBD1 might be the D (5 bases). CDR1 and CDR2 from the germline V gene are SGHAT and FQNNGV. Between the trimmed V and J ends, which lost 1 base and 2 bases, there was a span of 9 bases. This CDR3 is built from 15 residues. DNA of the CDR3: TGTGCCAGCAGCTTAGGGGGGATAGGCAATCAGCCCCAGCATTTT. Translating gives CASSLGGIGNQPQHF.

The chain joins TRBV5-4 to TRBJ2-5, with 8 nucleotides matching TRBD2. The CDR3 totals 15 residues. Germline-derived CDR1 and CDR2 are SGHNT and YYREEE (reference sequence). With V trimmed by 0 bases and J by 5 bases, 6 bases remained unmatched. CDR3 region: CASSLAGAGGETQYF. The CDR3 bases are TGTGCCAGCAGCTTGGCCGGGGCGGGAGGCGAGACCCAGTACTTC.

V usage is TRBV5-4 and J usage is TRBJ2-1, with D maybe TRBD1 (7 bases). CDR1 SGHNT and CDR2 YYREEE come from the germline V gene (reference sequence). V was trimmed by 2 bases and J by 12 bases, leaving 24 bases between them. CDR3 length: 16 amino acids. The CDR3 DNA sequence: TGTGCCAGCAGCTTCCAGGGGGACGGGACGCGAGCGGGGCAGTTCTTC. This codes for CASSFQGDGTRAGQFF.

Here the CDR3 reads CASSPAQVREKLFF. DNA of the CDR3: TGTGCCAGCAGTCCCGCCCAGGTACGGGAAAAACTGTTTTTT. The V call is TRBV28, the J call TRBJ1-4; no definite D call. Germline V gene sequence: CDR1 MDHEN, CDR2 SYDVKM. Trimming shortened V by 5 bases and J by 8 bases, and 15 bases separated the two germline ends. The CDR3 totals 14 residues.

The V and J genes are TRBV4-1 and TRBJ1-5; D not certain. Germline values: CDR1 MGHRA, CDR2 YSYEKL. The CDR3 is 16 residues long. The V and J ends lost 1 base and 0 bases respectively, with 10 bases between them. The CDR3 DNA sequence: TGCGCCAGCAGCCAAGGTCCAGCGTATAGCAATCAGCCCCAGCATTTT. Amino acids: CASSQGPAYSNQPQHF.

The rearrangement uses TRBV11-3 and TRBJ2-2; D ambiguous. The germline V gene has CDR1 SGHNT and CDR2 YENEEA. The V and J ends lost 1 base and 16 bases respectively, with 13 bases between them. This CDR3 is built from 12 residues. The chain's CDR3 is CASSLAQEVRFF. The CDR3 bases are TGTGCCAGCAGCTTAGCCCAAGAAGTCCGGTTTTTT.

Details on this clone: The sample contains more than one DNA sequence encoding this CDR3. This chain connects TRBV5-5 to TRBJ2-5; D may match TRBD1 or TRBD2 (5 bases each). The germline V gene encodes CDR1 SGHKS and CDR2 YYEKEE (reference sequence). CDR3 length equals 12 residues. V gave up 2 bases and J gave up 4 bases, with 6 bases separating them. CDR3 sequence: CASSFGGETQYF. The CDR3 coding sequence is TGTGCCAGCAGCTTTGGGGGAGAGACCCAGTACTTC.

This clone was found a few times. The rearrangement links TRBV27 to TRBJ2-4, with TRBD2 identical over 15 bases. Per germline, CDR1 MNHEY and CDR2 SMNVEV (reference sequence). The CDR3 consists of 13 residues. With 2 bases clipped from V and 14 bases from J, the junction kept 1 base outside the gene matches. The CDR3 nucleotides are TGTGCCAGCAGTTTAGGGACTAGCGGGAGGAAGTACTTC. Its protein is CASSLGTSGRKYF.

V usage is TRBV19 and J usage is TRBJ2-6, with D perhaps TRBD2 (5 bases). This CDR3 region has 17 residues. Germline loops: CDR1 LNHDA, CDR2 SQIVND (reference sequence). V was trimmed by 4 bases and J by 0 bases, leaving 13 bases between them. For the CDR3, the DNA is TGTGCCAGTAGTACAGCGGATTCCTCCTCTGGGGCCAACGTCCTGACTTTC. Amino acid sequence: CASSTADSSSGANVLTF.

The chain carries TRBV5-1 and TRBJ2-7; 8 nucleotides line up with TRBD2. The V segment lost 0 bases and the J segment 6 bases; nucleotides outside the gene matches: 8. The CDR3 has 15 residues. Germline-derived CDR1 and CDR2 are SGHRS and YFSETQ. The CDR3: CASSLAPGLGGEQYF. The CDR3 region has the DNA TGCGCCAGCAGCTTGGCTCCGGGACTAGGGGGCGAGCAGTACTTC.

The table lists this clone with a count of one. Other DNA sequences within the sample encode an identical CDR3. The J gene is TRBJ2-2, the V gene TRBV5-1, with 9 bases fitting TRBD2. Germline loops: CDR1 SGHRS, CDR2 YFSETQ. The ends lost 1 base at V and 0 bases at J; junction bases unmatched: 1. The CDR3 covers 16 residues. CDR3 coding DNA: TGCGCCAGCAGCTTGTCTAGCGGGACGAACACCGGGGAGCTGTTTTTT. It is translated as CASSLSSGTNTGELFF.

J is TRBJ2-7 and V is TRBV7-2, with TRBD2 as a possible D gene (6 bases). Germline CDR1 and CDR2: SGHTA and FQGNSA. V was pared by 2 bases and J by 3 bases, with 20 bases between. This CDR3 region has 17 residues. CDR3 protein: CASSLRVGAGIIYEQYF. The CDR3 nucleotides are TGTGCCAGCAGCTTAAGGGTAGGGGCGGGGATCATCTACGAGCAGTACTTC.

The rearrangement links TRBV7-2 to TRBJ2-3, with D possibly TRBD1 on 6 matching bases. CDR1 is SGHTA, CDR2 FQGNSA, per germline. The CDR3 is made up of 12 amino acids. V was clipped by 5 bases and J by 6 bases, with 9 bases between them. CDR3 sequence reads: CASSPRGDTQYF. The CDR3 coding sequence is TGTGCCAGCAGCCCAAGGGGGGATACGCAGTATTTT.

The V and J genes are TRBV5-4 and TRBJ2-5; D unresolved. CDR3 length: 15 amino acids. CDR1 SGHNT and CDR2 YYREEE come from the germline V gene (reference sequence). Trimming left V 1 base short and J 2 bases short, with 12 bases between. The CDR3 loop reads CASSLRSGGQETQYF. CDR3 nucleotides: TGTGCCAGCAGCTTGAGATCCGGCGGTCAAGAGACCCAGTACTTC.

This clone was detected a few times. The chain is built from TRBV28 and TRBJ1-2; a weak D match, TRBD1 (6 bases). Germline V gene data show CDR1 as MDHEN and CDR2 as SYDVKM. Trimming took off 3 bases at V and 2 bases at J, with 10 bases between the two ends. CDR3 length: 14 residues. CDR3 residues: CASSLYQGNYGYTF. In DNA form, the CDR3 reads TGTGCCAGCAGTTTGTACCAGGGGAACTATGGCTACACCTTC.

The V gene is TRBV6-6, the J gene TRBJ2-5; 7 nucleotides agree with TRBD1. Looked up from germline, CDR1 is MNHNY and CDR2 is SVGAGI (reference sequence). V was pared by 5 bases and J by 2 bases, with 5 bases of the junction left unmatched. This CDR3 comprises 14 residues. The CDR3 protein is CASSRYRGQETQYF. The CDR3 nucleotides are TGTGCCAGCAGTCGGTACAGGGGACAAGAGACCCAGTACTTC.

This chain uses TRBV9 with TRBJ2-7; TRBD1 matches at 7 bases. The germline gives CDR1 SGDLS, CDR2 YYNGEE. The V and J ends lost 0 bases and 4 bases, in that order; junction bases with no gene match: 7. CDR3 length: 15 amino acids. As DNA, the CDR3 is TGTGCCAGCAGCGTAGATGGGACAGCGATATACGAGCAGTACTTC. Translating it yields CASSVDGTAIYEQYF.

V gene TRBV28 combines with J gene TRBJ2-6, with 10 bases fitting TRBD1. The length of the CDR3 is 17 residues. Germline assignment: CDR1 MDHEN and CDR2 SYDVKM. Trimming removed 5 bases from V and 3 bases from J; junction bases left unmatched: 7. CDR3 coding DNA: TGTGCCAGCAGTGCAAGACAGGGGGCGCGTGGGGCCAACGTCCTGACTTTC. Translation: CASSARQGARGANVLTF.